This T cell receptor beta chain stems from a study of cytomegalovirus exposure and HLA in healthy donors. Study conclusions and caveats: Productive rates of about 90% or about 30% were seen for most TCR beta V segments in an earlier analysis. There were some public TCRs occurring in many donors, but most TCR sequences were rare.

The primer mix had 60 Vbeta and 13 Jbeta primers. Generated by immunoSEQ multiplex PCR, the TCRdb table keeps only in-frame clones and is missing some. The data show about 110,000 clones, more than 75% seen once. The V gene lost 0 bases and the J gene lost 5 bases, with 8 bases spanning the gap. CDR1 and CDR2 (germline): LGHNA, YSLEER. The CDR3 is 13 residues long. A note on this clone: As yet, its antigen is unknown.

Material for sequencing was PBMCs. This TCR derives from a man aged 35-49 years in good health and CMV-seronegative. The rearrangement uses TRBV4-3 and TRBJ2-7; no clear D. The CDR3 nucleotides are TGCGCCAGCAGCCAAGAGCTGAGCAACGAGCAGTACTTC. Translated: CASSQELSNEQYF.